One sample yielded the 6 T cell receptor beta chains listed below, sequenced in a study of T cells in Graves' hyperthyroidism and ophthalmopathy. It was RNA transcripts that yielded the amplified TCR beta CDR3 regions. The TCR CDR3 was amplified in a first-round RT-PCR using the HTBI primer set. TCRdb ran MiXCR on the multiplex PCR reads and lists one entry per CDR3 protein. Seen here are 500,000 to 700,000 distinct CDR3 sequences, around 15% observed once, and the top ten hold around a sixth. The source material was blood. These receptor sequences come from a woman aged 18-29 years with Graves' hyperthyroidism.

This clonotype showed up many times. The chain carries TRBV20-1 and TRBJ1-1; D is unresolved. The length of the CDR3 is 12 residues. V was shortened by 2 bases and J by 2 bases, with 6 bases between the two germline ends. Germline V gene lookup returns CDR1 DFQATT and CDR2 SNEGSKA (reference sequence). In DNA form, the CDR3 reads TGCAGTGCTAGAAAGGGTAACACTGAAGCTTTCTTT. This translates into CSARKGNTEAFF.

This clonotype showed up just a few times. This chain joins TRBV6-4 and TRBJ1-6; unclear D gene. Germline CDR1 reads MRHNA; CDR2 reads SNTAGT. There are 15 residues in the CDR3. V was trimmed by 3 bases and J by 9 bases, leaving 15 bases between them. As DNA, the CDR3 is TGTGCCAGCAGTGAACGGGTGGTGGTGGGTTCACCCCTCCACTTT. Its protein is CASSERVVVGSPLHF.

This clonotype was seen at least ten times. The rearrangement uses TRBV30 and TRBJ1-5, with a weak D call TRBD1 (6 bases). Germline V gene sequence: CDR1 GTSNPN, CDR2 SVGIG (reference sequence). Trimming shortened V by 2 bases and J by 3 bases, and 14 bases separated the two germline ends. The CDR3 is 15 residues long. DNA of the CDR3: TGTGCCTGGAGTTTTCCCGGACAGTACAATCAGCCCCAGCATTTT. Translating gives CAWSFPGQYNQPQHF.

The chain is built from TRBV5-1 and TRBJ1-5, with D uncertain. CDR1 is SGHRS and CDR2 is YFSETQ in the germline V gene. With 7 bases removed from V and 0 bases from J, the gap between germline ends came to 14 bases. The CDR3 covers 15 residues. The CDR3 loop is CASRPGEYSNQPQHF. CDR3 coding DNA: TGCGCCAGCCGACCCGGGGAGTATAGCAATCAGCCCCAGCATTTT.

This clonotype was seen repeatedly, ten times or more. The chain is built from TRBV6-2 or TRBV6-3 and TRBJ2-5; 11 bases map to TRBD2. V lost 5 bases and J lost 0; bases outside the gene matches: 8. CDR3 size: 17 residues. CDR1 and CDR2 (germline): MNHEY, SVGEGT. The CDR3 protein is CASSKMPSGRNQETQYF. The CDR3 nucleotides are TGTGCCAGCAGTAAGATGCCTAGCGGGAGGAACCAAGAGACCCAGTACTTC.

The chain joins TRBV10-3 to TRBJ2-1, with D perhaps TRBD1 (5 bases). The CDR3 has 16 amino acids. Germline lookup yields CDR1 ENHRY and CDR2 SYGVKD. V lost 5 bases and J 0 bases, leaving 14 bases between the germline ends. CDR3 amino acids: CAISPATGSSYNEQFF. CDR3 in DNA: TGTGCCATCAGTCCCGCAACAGGAAGCTCCTACAATGAGCAGTTCTTC.